This T cell receptor (beta chain) comes out of a study of cytomegalovirus exposure and HLA in healthy donors. The CDR3 spans 14 residues. Germline V lookup: CDR1 SGDLS, CDR2 YYNGEE. V shed 0 bases and J shed 4 bases, with 11 bases lying between them. The data were produced by immunoSEQ multiplex PCR, yet TCRdb's version contains in-frame clones alone and is incomplete. In the table there are approximately 220,000 clones, 90% to 95% of which are singletons. The chain is built from TRBV9 and TRBJ2-7, with D possibly being TRBD2 (6 bases). The clonotype originates from a woman under 30 in good health and CMV-seronegative. The sample comprised PBMCs. Written as DNA, the CDR3 is TGTGCCAGCAGCGTAGAGGACTACCTTTACGAGCAGTACTTC. It encodes CASSVEDYLYEQYF. The full variable domain, completed using reference TRBV9 and TRBJ2-7, is DSGVTQTPKHLITATGQRVTLRCSPRSGDLSVYWYQQSLDQGLQFLIQYYNGEERAKGNILERFSAQQFPDLHSELNLSSLELGDSALYFCASSVEDYLYEQYFGPGTRLTVT.